These 25 T cell receptor beta chains were all obtained from the same sample, sequenced in a study of control samples from healthy donors and cancer patients. Repertoires were generated with immunoSEQ multiplex PCR, while TCRdb's copy carries only in-frame clones and drops some. In the table there are some 89,000 clones, around 85% of which are singletons. The sample taken for sequencing was blood. The receptors originated from a woman aged 40 to 50 in good health.

The chain uses TRBV18 and TRBJ1-1; possible D gene TRBD1, 6 bases. The CDR3 is 17 amino acids. Looked up from germline, CDR1 is KGHSH and CDR2 is LQKENI. V lost 3 bases, J lost 2 bases, and 19 bases lay in between. The DNA for the CDR3 is TGTGCCAGCTCACCTGGGAGGGGGAACGCTATTAACACTGAAGCTTTCTTT. The encoded protein is CASSPGRGNAINTEAFF.

As regards this clone: Other DNA sequences from this sample encode an identical CDR3 as well. The chain joins TRBV20-1 to TRBJ2-3, with unresolved D. This CDR3 spans 11 amino acids. V was cut by 2 bases and J by 6 bases, with 6 bases left in between. Per the germline V gene, CDR1 is DFQATT and CDR2 is SNEGSKA (reference sequence). The CDR3 DNA reads TGCAGTGCTAGACCCGGGGATACGCAGTATTTT. This translates into CSARPGDTQYF.

This chain connects TRBV18 to TRBJ2-7; a possible D gene is TRBD1 (6 bases). Germline V gene lookup returns CDR1 KGHSH and CDR2 LQKENI. V was cut by 3 bases and J by 0 bases, with 18 bases left in between. The CDR3 loop spans 17 amino acids. In DNA, the CDR3 is TGTGCCAGCTCACCCCGCCCGTCACAGGGAACCTCCTACGAGCAGTACTTC. Residues: CASSPRPSQGTSYEQYF.

The chain employs TRBV4-3 and TRBJ1-2; D unclear. Between the trimmed V and J ends, which lost 0 bases and 0 bases, there was a span of 8 bases. CDR3 length equals 15 residues. Looked up from germline, CDR1 is LGHNA and CDR2 is YSLEER. CDR3 in DNA: TGCGCCAGCAGCCAAGACCCGGCCCCTAACTATGGCTACACCTTC. Protein sequence: CASSQDPAPNYGYTF.

The chain employs TRBV27 and TRBJ1-3; unclear D gene. The CDR3 totals 16 residues. Germline values: CDR1 MNHEY, CDR2 SMNVEV (reference sequence). Trimming shortened V by 2 bases and J by 0 bases, and 11 bases separated the two germline ends. The CDR3 bases are TGTGCCAGCAGTTTAAGTGGGCTATTCTCTGGAAACACCATATATTTT. Its protein is CASSLSGLFSGNTIYF.

J is TRBJ2-3 and V is TRBV24-1; 8 positions agree with TRBD1. Germline trimming cut 4 bases from V and 0 bases from J; bases unmatched to any gene: 11. Germline V gene lookup returns CDR1 KGHDR and CDR2 SFDVKD. This CDR3 region has 18 residues. The DNA of the CDR3 is TGTGCCACCAGTGACGAGGACAGGGTCGGTATCAGCACAGATACGCAGTATTTT. This codes for CATSDEDRVGISTDTQYF.

The V call is TRBV4-3, the J call TRBJ1-6, with 9 nucleotides matching TRBD1. CDR3 length: 16 residues. The germline CDR1 and CDR2 sequences are LGHNA and YSLEER. V lost 1 base to trimming and J lost 11 bases; unmatched junction nucleotides: 9. The CDR3 DNA sequence: TGCGCCAGCAGCCAAGCAGGGGACAGGGACGGGACACCCCTCCACTTT. Its translation: CASSQAGDRDGTPLHF.

V gene TRBV12-3 or TRBV12-4 combines with J gene TRBJ1-2; D not resolved. The V gene lost 1 base and the J gene lost 8 bases, with 8 bases spanning the gap. CDR3 length equals 12 residues. The CDR3 DNA reads TGTGCCAGCAGTTTAGATCCCGGGGGCTACACCTTC. Translated, it gives CASSLDPGGYTF.

V is TRBV24-1 and J is TRBJ2-5; no clear D. The CDR3 consists of 13 residues. CDR1 and CDR2 from the germline V gene are KGHDR and SFDVKD. V lost 5 bases to trimming and J lost 5 bases, with 11 bases between them. The CDR3 DNA sequence: TGTGCCACCAGTGGGGCAGGCCGTGAGACCCAGTACTTC. Its protein is CATSGAGRETQYF.

This clone has a single count. CDR3 DNA sequence: TGTGCCAGCAGCTTAAATCCGACAGATACGCAGTATTTT. This codes for CASSLNPTDTQYF. The genes are TRBV7-2 and TRBJ2-3; D remains unclear. The germline V gene encodes CDR1 SGHTA and CDR2 FQGNSA. Trimming cost V 2 bases and J 3 bases, with 6 bases left between them. CDR3 length: 13 amino acids.

The V call is TRBV30, the J call TRBJ2-3; D call uncertain. V lost 2 bases, J lost 3 bases, and 12 bases lay in between. Germline V CDR1 and CDR2: GTSNPN, SVGIG (reference sequence). This CDR3 contains 14 residues. The DNA of the CDR3 is TGTGCCTGGAGTCCACGAGTCCCGACAGATACGCAGTATTTT. This codes for CAWSPRVPTDTQYF.

The J gene is TRBJ1-5, the V gene TRBV1. TRBV1 is noted as a pseudogene. The CDR3 is made up of 15 amino acids. The CDR3 here is CTSTSAQAGNQPQHF. Here the CDR3 DNA reads TGCACCAGCACCTCGGCGCAGGCGGGAAATCAGCCCCAGCATTTT.

The chain uses TRBV27 and TRBJ1-6; TRBD1 matches 7 bases. Germline CDR1 and CDR2: MNHEY and SMNVEV (reference sequence). V lost 5 bases, J lost 9 bases, and 7 bases stayed unmatched. The CDR3 sequence is 14 residues long. The CDR3 region is CASSLRQGSSPLHF. The CDR3 DNA reads as TGTGCCAGCAGTCTCCGACAGGGTAGTTCACCCCTCCACTTT.

V usage is TRBV4-2 and J usage is TRBJ1-6, with D tentatively TRBD1 (5 bases). This CDR3 has 18 amino acids. The V end was cut by 1 base, the J end by 5 bases, with 18 bases between. Germline-derived CDR1 and CDR2 are LGHNA and YNFKEQ. The CDR3 nucleotides read TGTGCCAGCAGCCAAGTAAGGGTCAGAGGGACCCATAATTCACCCCTCCACTTT. This sequence encodes CASSQVRVRGTHNSPLHF.

The rearrangement links TRBV3-1 (or the pseudogene TRBV3-2) to TRBJ1-6, with 7 bases lining up with TRBD1. CDR3 length equals 14 residues. After removal of 2 bases from V and 8 bases from J, the junction contained 3 bases not matched to a gene. In germline, CDR1 is LGHDT, CDR2 YNNKEL (reference sequence). The CDR3 loop reads CASSQRTGYSPLHF. Here the CDR3 DNA reads TGTGCCAGCAGCCAAAGGACAGGTTATTCACCCCTCCACTTT.

The genes are TRBV30 and TRBJ1-2; D unclear. CDR1 and CDR2 from the germline V gene are GTSNPN and SVGIG (reference sequence). The CDR3 has 11 residues. V was pared by 2 bases and J by 6 bases, with 7 bases between. In DNA, the CDR3 is TGTGCCTGGAGTCTGGGTCATGGCTACACCTTC. It codes for CAWSLGHGYTF. The full variable domain, completed using reference TRBV30 and TRBJ1-2, is SQTIHQWPATLVQPVGSPLSLECTVEGTSNPNLYWYRQAAGRGLQLLFYSVGIGQISSEVPQNLSASRPQDRQFILSSKKLLLSDSGFYLCAWSLGHGYTFGSGTRLTVV.

The gene calls are TRBV11-3 and TRBJ2-3; tentatively, D is TRBD2 (6 bases). Between the trimmed V and J ends, which lost 1 base and 0 bases, there was a span of 8 bases. Germline V lookup: CDR1 SGHNT, CDR2 YENEEA. This CDR3 region has 15 residues. This chain's CDR3 is CASSLGGASTDTQYF. Written as DNA, the CDR3 is TGTGCCAGCAGCTTAGGCGGGGCGAGCACAGATACGCAGTATTTT.

This chain uses TRBV9 with TRBJ2-5, with 11 bases fitting TRBD2. The V segment lost 0 bases and the J segment 0 bases; nucleotides outside the gene matches: 4. This CDR3 is 17 amino acids long. Germline V gene sequence: CDR1 SGDLS, CDR2 YYNGEE. Here the CDR3 reads CASSVAASGGHQETQYF. DNA for the CDR3: TGTGCCAGCAGCGTAGCGGCTAGCGGGGGGCACCAAGAGACCCAGTACTTC.

J is TRBJ2-5 and V is TRBV10-3; D gene uncertain. Trimming pared 3 bases from V and 5 bases from J, leaving 7 bases between. CDR1 ENHRY and CDR2 SYGVKD come from the germline V gene. CDR3 length: 12 residues. CDR3 nucleotides: TGTGCCATCAGTGAACCCAGGGAGACCCAGTACTTC. This codes for CAISEPRETQYF.

About this clone itself: An end of the junction differs from the germline gene, which may be a read error. The chain is built from TRBV20-1 and TRBJ1-3; 8 positions agree with TRBD1. Looked up from germline, CDR1 is DFQATT and CDR2 is SNEGSKA (reference sequence). The CDR3 consists of 11 residues. The CDR3 sequence: CSALGQGSTPF. The CDR3 region has the DNA TGCAGTGCTCTAGGACAGGGATCTACCCCTTTT.

V gene TRBV29-1 combines with J gene TRBJ1-1, with a possible D match to TRBD1 (6 bases). V was cut by 7 bases and J by 3 bases, with 15 bases left in between. Germline V gene lookup returns CDR1 SQVTM and CDR2 ANQGSEA. The CDR3 length is 13 residues. CDR3 sequence: CSGTRGRDTEAFF. CDR3 sequence (DNA): TGCAGCGGGACCCGGGGGCGAGACACTGAAGCTTTCTTT. The full variable domain, completed using reference TRBV29-1 and TRBJ1-1, is SAVISQKPSRDICQRGTSLTIQCQVDSQVTMMFWYRQQPGQSLTLIATANQGSEATYESGFVIDKFPISRPNLTFSTLTVSNMSPEDSSIYLCSGTRGRDTEAFFGQGTRLTVV.

J is TRBJ1-3 and V is TRBV18; no reliable D call. Germline values: CDR1 KGHSH, CDR2 LQKENI. CDR3 size: 14 residues. V was cut by 2 bases and J by 4 bases, with 9 bases left in between. The CDR3 loop is CASSPGTAGNTIYF. CDR3 sequence (DNA): TGTGCCAGCTCACCAGGCACGGCGGGAAACACCATATATTTT.

The chain carries TRBV13 and TRBJ2-1; 9 bases match TRBD2. The CDR3 extends over 15 amino acids. The junction had 11 bases not matched to a gene; V was cut back by 5 bases and J by 9 bases. Germline assignment: CDR1 PRHDT and CDR2 FYEKMQ (reference sequence). This chain's CDR3 is CASSRGGALVSEQFF. The CDR3 DNA reads TGTGCCAGCAGCCGCGGGGGGGCCCTTGTCAGTGAGCAGTTCTTC. Complete variable domain (other parts from reference TRBV13 and TRBJ2-1): AAGVIQSPRHLIKEKRETATLKCYPIPRHDTVYWYQQGPGQDPQFLISFYEKMQSDKGSIPDRFSAQQFSDYHSELNMSSLELGDSALYFCASSRGGALVSEQFFGPGTRLTVL.

V is TRBV9 and J is TRBJ2-3, with a possible D match to TRBD1 (6 bases). The CDR3 contains 14 residues. In germline, CDR1 is SGDLS, CDR2 YYNGEE. V gave up 0 bases and J gave up 4 bases, with 9 bases separating them. The CDR3 DNA sequence: TGTGCCAGCAGCGTAGAGACAGGACCAGATACGCAGTATTTT. This gives the protein CASSVETGPDTQYF.

The V call is TRBV18, the J call TRBJ2-2; TRBD1 might be the D (5 bases). The CDR3 spans 15 residues. Per the germline V gene, CDR1 is KGHSH and CDR2 is LQKENI. V gave up 4 bases and J gave up 4 bases, with 13 bases separating them. CDR3 region: CASSLREVGTGELFF. For the CDR3, the DNA is TGTGCCAGCTCACTCAGGGAAGTCGGCACCGGGGAGCTGTTTTTT. The full variable domain, rest sourced from reference TRBV18 and TRBJ2-2, is NAGVMQNPRHLVRRRGQEARLRCSPMKGHSHVYWYRQLPEEGLKFMVYLQKENIIDESGMPKERFSAEFPKEGPSILRIQQVVRGDSAAYFCASSLREVGTGELFFGEGSRLTVL.